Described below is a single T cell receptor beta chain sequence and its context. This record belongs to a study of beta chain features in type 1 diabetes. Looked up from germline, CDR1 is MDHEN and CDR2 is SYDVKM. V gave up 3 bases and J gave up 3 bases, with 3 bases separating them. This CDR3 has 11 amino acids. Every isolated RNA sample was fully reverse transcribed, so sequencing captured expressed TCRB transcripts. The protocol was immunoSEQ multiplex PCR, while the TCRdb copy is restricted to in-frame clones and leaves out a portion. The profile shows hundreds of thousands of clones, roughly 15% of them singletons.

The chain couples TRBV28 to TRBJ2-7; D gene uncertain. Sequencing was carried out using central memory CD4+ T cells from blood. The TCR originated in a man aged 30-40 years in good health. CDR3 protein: CASSFYYEQYF. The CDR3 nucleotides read TGTGCCAGCAGTTTCTACTACGAGCAGTACTTC.